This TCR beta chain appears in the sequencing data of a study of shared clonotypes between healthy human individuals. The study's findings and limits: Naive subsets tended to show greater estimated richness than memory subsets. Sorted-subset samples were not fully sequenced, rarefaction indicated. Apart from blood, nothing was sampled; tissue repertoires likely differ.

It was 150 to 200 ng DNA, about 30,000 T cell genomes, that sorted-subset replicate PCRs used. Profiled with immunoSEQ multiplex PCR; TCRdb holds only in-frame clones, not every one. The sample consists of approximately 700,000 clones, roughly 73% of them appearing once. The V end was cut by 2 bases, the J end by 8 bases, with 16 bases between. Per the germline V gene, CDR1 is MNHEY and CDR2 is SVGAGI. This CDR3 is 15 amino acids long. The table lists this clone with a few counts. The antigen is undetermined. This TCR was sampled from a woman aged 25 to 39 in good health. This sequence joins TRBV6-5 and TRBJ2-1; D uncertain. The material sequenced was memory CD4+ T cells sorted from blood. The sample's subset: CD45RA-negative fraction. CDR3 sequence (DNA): TGTGCCAGCAGTTACGCTGGCCATCCCCCGGATGAGCAGTTCTTC. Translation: CASSYAGHPPDEQFF.